These T cell receptor beta chains were read from a single sample in a study of human T cells and chemical hapten exposure. TCRdb used MiXCR to reprocess the RACE reads, holding one entry per CDR3 protein. The table has more than 300,000 distinct CDR3 sequences, 5% to 6.5% seen once; the top ten hold about 7.7%. The input for sequencing was whole blood, taken in connection with sensitization to the hapten diphenylcyclopropenone (DPC). These receptors all come from a woman under 30 with alopecia areata. Some clones in this sample may be carry-over from other donors' samples. Both conserved end residues are part of each CDR3. D genes are given only for firm matches. Expanded clones get a size class; other rows say once, few or many, or leave the size out.

>-|-|TRBV7-9|TRBJ2-7
CASSLRSWTAYEQYF
TGTGCCAGCAGCTTACGTTCCTGGACAGCGTACGAGCAGTACTTC
>-|few|TRBV6-5|TRBJ1-4
CASRFNEKLFF
TGTGCCAGCAGATTTAATGAAAAACTGTTTTTT
>-|many|TRBV29-1|TRBJ2-4
CSVEGAKNIQYF
TGCAGCGTTGAAGGGGCCAAAAACATTCAGTACTTC
>-|few|TRBV11-1|TRBJ2-7
CASSPGPWRSPTGDYEQYF
TGTGCCAGCAGCCCTGGACCGTGGCGATCTCCGACTGGAGACTACGAGCAGTACTTC
>-|many|TRBV10-3|TRBJ1-6
CATGEQGTLHF
TGTGCCACCGGAGAACAGGGAACCCTCCACTTT
>-|many|TRBV4-3|TRBJ2-7
CASSQVDRSYEQYF
TGCGCCAGCAGCCAAGTCGACAGGTCGTACGAGCAGTACTTC
>TRBD1|many|TRBV11-3|TRBJ2-5
CASSQGDRAEETQYF
TGTGCCAGCAGCCAAGGGGACAGGGCAGAGGAGACCCAGTACTTC
>-|-|TRBV5-4|TRBJ1-2
CASSSEGTYSYGYTF
TGTGCCAGCAGCTCAGAAGGGACATATTCCTATGGCTACACCTTC
>-|-|TRBV29-1|TRBJ2-7
CSVNLMTPHSSGTGSSYEQYF
TGCAGCGTTAACTTAATGACCCCACACTCCTCCGGGACTGGGAGCTCCTACGAGCAGTACTTC
>-|-|TRBV28|TRBJ2-7
CASKSARSRGDEQYF
TGTGCCAGCAAATCGGCTAGGAGTAGGGGGGACGAGCAGTACTTC
>-|many|TRBV9|TRBJ1-1
CASEGTSNTEAFF
TGTGCCAGCGAAGGGACTTCTAACACTGAAGCTTTCTTT
>-|-|TRBV21-1|TRBJ1-1
CASDGGTMTEAFF
TGTGCCAGCGATGGGGGTACTATGACTGAAGCTTTCTTT
>-|few|TRBV9|TRBJ1-5
CASSPSRRGNGQPQHF
TGTGCCAGCAGCCCATCGCGCAGGGGTAATGGTCAGCCCCAGCATTTT
>TRBD1|few|TRBV20-1|TRBJ2-7
CSARAPGTGRGEQYF
TGCAGTGCTAGAGCTCCCGGGACAGGGAGGGGCGAGCAGTACTTC
>TRBD2|many|TRBV12-3/TRBV12-4|TRBJ2-5
CGVAGIQETQYF
TGTGGTGTAGCGGGGATCCAAGAGACCCAGTACTTC
>-|few|TRBV5-1|TRBJ1-6
CASSSEEIGSPLHF
TGCGCCAGCAGTTCAGAGGAAATTGGTTCACCCCTCCACTTT
>TRBD1|-|TRBV9|TRBJ2-7
CASSVVWDRTYEQYF
TGTGCCAGCAGCGTAGTATGGGACAGGACCTACGAGCAGTACTTC
>TRBD1|few|TRBV4-3|TRBJ2-5
CASSQGDRDQETQYF
TGCGCCAGCAGCCAAGGCGACAGGGACCAAGAGACCCAGTACTTC
>TRBD1|-|TRBV2|TRBJ2-7
CASGGQTYEQYF
TGTGCCAGCGGGGGACAGACCTACGAGCAGTACTTC
>-|few|TRBV7-3|TRBJ2-3
CASSPWGISSTDTQYF
TGTGCCAGCAGCCCTTGGGGGATCTCTAGCACAGATACGCAGTATTTT
>TRBD2|once|TRBV18|TRBJ2-3
CASSPRLAGSTDTQYF
TGTGCCAGCTCACCACGCCTAGCGGGGTCGACAGATACGCAGTATTTT
>-|few|TRBV28|TRBJ2-4
CASSLARVQYF
TGTGCCAGCAGTTTAGCACGAGTTCAGTACTTC
>TRBD1|-|TRBV15|TRBJ2-7
CATSRGSGGREQYF
TGTGCCACCAGCAGAGGCTCAGGGGGCCGCGAGCAGTACTTC
>-|many|TRBV5-6|TRBJ1-2
CASSLNMEHGYTF
TGTGCCAGCAGCCTAAACATGGAGCATGGCTACACCTTC
>TRBD2|-|TRBV11-2|TRBJ2-2
CASSLWTRDTGELFF
TGTGCCAGCAGCTTATGGACTAGAGACACCGGGGAGCTGTTTTTT
>TRBD1|-|TRBV4-3|TRBJ1-1
CASSQDSRQGYTEAFF
TGCGCCAGCAGCCAAGATAGTAGACAGGGTTACACTGAAGCTTTCTTT
>-|many|TRBV18|TRBJ2-4
CASSPRQENIQYF
TGTGCCAGCTCACCCCGACAGGAAAACATTCAGTACTTC
>-|many|TRBV29-1|TRBJ1-1
CSVEQGTNTEAFF
TGCAGCGTTGAGCAGGGTACGAACACTGAAGCTTTCTTT
>-|few|TRBV12-3/TRBV12-4|TRBJ2-1
CASSLWGDYNEQFF
TGTGCCAGCAGTTTATGGGGGGACTACAATGAGCAGTTCTTC
>-|many|TRBV2|TRBJ1-1
CASSEREGGFHTEAFF
TGTGCCAGCAGTGAAAGGGAGGGGGGGTTTCACACTGAAGCTTTCTTT
>-|many|TRBV9|TRBJ2-1
CASSPSGGYNEQFF
TGTGCCAGCAGCCCGTCCGGGGGATACAATGAGCAGTTCTTC
>TRBD2|-|TRBV6-6|TRBJ2-3
CASKRDGGRSTDTQYF
TGTGCCAGCAAACGGGACGGGGGGAGAAGCACAGATACGCAGTATTTT
>-|-|TRBV5-1|TRBJ1-1
CASSKESGNTEAFF
TGCGCCAGCAGTAAAGAATCGGGGAACACTGAAGCTTTCTTT
>-|many|TRBV7-8|TRBJ2-3
CASSYGKADTQYF
TGTGCCAGCAGCTACGGGAAAGCGGATACGCAGTATTTT
>TRBD1|many|TRBV12-3/TRBV12-4|TRBJ2-3
CASNPGTENTDTQYF
TGTGCCAGCAACCCGGGGACAGAAAACACAGATACGCAGTATTTT
>TRBD1|-|TRBV25-1|TRBJ2-7
CASSAGTGWSHEQYF
TGTGCCAGCAGTGCAGGGACAGGGTGGTCCCACGAGCAGTACTTC
>TRBD1|few|TRBV7-2|TRBJ1-6
CASSSPTTGRLHF
TGTGCCAGCAGCTCCCCTACGACAGGGCGCCTCCACTTT
>-|few|TRBV3-1|TRBJ2-7
CASSQGLGLPPVQYF
TGTGCCAGCAGCCAAGGCCTGGGACTTCCACCGGTGCAGTACTTC
>-|many|TRBV20-1|TRBJ1-5
CSAAKEGDQPQHF
TGCAGTGCAGCCAAGGAGGGGGATCAGCCCCAGCATTTT
>-|many|TRBV28|TRBJ1-1
CASTLGQGNTEAFF
TGTGCCAGCACCTTGGGCCAGGGAAACACTGAAGCTTTCTTT
>-|-|TRBV6-1|TRBJ2-7
CASKGGGYEQYF
TGTGCCAGCAAGGGCGGCGGCTACGAGCAGTACTTC
>-|many|TRBV6-6|TRBJ1-4
CASIPGRSGQLNEKLFF
TGTGCCAGCATTCCGGGTCGCTCCGGACAGCTTAATGAAAAACTGTTTTTT
>-|few|TRBV7-2|TRBJ2-5
CASSLGVETQYF
TGTGCCAGCAGCTTAGGGGTAGAGACCCAGTACTTC
>TRBD1|few|TRBV4-3|TRBJ2-1
CASSQAGTGKLWEQFF
TGCGCCAGCAGCCAAGCCGGGACAGGGAAACTTTGGGAGCAGTTCTTC
>-|-|TRBV4-3|TRBJ1-2
CASRPDGTANYGYTF
TGCGCCAGCAGACCGGACGGAACAGCTAACTATGGCTACACCTTC
>-|many|TRBV14|TRBJ2-7
CASNMGASYEQYF
TGTGCCAGCAACATGGGGGCCTCCTACGAGCAGTACTTC
>-|many|TRBV6-1|TRBJ1-6
CASSEAGMNSPLHF
TGTGCCAGCAGTGAAGCAGGGATGAATTCACCCCTCCACTTT
>-|-|TRBV14|TRBJ1-1
CASSQVPGHRAFF
TGTGCCAGCAGCCAAGTTCCGGGCCATCGCGCTTTCTTT
>-|many|TRBV3-1|TRBJ1-2
CASSHVGTRGYYGYTF
TGTGCCAGCAGCCATGTAGGGACACGAGGGTACTATGGCTACACCTTC
>TRBD1|-|TRBV5-3|TRBJ2-5
CARSLGLYWDRPPFETQYF
TGTGCCAGAAGCTTGGGGCTTTATTGGGACAGGCCCCCCTTCGAGACCCAGTACTTC
>TRBD2|-|TRBV27|TRBJ2-7
CASSLFASGVPYEQYF
TGTGCCAGCAGTTTATTTGCTAGCGGGGTACCCTACGAGCAGTACTTC
>-|many|TRBV12-3/TRBV12-4|TRBJ1-1
CASSTPANTEAFF
TGTGCCAGCAGTACACCAGCGAACACTGAAGCTTTCTTT
>-|many|TRBV10-3|TRBJ2-5
CAISEDRLATQYF
TGTGCCATCAGTGAGGACAGATTAGCGACCCAGTACTTC
>TRBD1|-|TRBV3-1|TRBJ2-3
CASSPVWDRRGASTDTQYF
TGTGCCAGCAGCCCAGTTTGGGACAGGAGAGGGGCTAGCACAGATACGCAGTATTTT
>TRBD1|few|TRBV7-9|TRBJ1-1
CASSLRTGGAGTAEAFF
TGTGCCAGCAGCTTACGGACAGGGGGCGCGGGAACCGCTGAAGCTTTCTTT
>-|many|TRBV7-9|TRBJ2-1
CASSFMSIAGYNEQFF
TGTGCCAGCAGCTTTATGTCGATTGCGGGGTACAATGAGCAGTTCTTC
>TRBD2|many|TRBV13|TRBJ2-3
CASSLYQLAGASTDTQYF
TGTGCCAGCAGCCTTTACCAATTAGCGGGGGCGAGCACAGATACGCAGTATTTT